A single sample is the source of the 14 T cell receptor beta chains below, sequenced in a study of cytomegalovirus exposure and HLA in healthy donors. PCR amplification relied on 60 Vbeta primers (plus 13 Jbeta primers). Method: immunoSEQ multiplex PCR; TCRdb's copy keeps in-frame clones and lacks some. The sample contains more than 140,000 clones, around 65% of which appear only once. What was sequenced was PBMCs. Source of these receptors: a woman aged 30 to 39 in good health and CMV-seropositive.

This rearrangement joins TRBV5-1 to TRBJ1-6, with a tentative D call TRBD1 (6 bases). The germline gives CDR1 SGHRS, CDR2 YFSETQ. V dropped 4 bases and J dropped 6 bases, with 14 bases sitting between them. This CDR3 is 15 amino acids long. CDR3 DNA: TGCGCCAGCAGCCGATTACAGGGTAGTAATTCACCCCTCCACTTT. This gives the protein CASSRLQGSNSPLHF. Full variable domain (missing parts from reference TRBV5-1 and TRBJ1-6): KAGVTQTPRYLIKTRGQQVTLSCSPISGHRSVSWYQQTPGQGLQFLFEYFSETQRNKGNFPGRFSGRQFSNSRSEMNVSTLELGDSALYLCASSRLQGSNSPLHFGNGTRLTVT.

The rearrangement uses TRBV7-2 and TRBJ1-1; D uncertain. Trimming shortened V by 1 base and J by 4 bases, and 13 bases separated the two germline ends. Germline V gene data show CDR1 as SGHTA and CDR2 as FQGNSA. The CDR3 has 15 amino acids. The CDR3 DNA follows: TGTGCCAGCAGCTTAGATGGAGGACCGGTCACTGAAGCTTTCTTT. Translation: CASSLDGGPVTEAFF.

This clone has more than one count but fewer than ten. The V call is TRBV28, the J call TRBJ1-5, with D unresolved. There are 16 residues in the CDR3. Trimming cost V 2 bases and J 0 bases, with 11 bases left between them. The germline V gene has CDR1 MDHEN and CDR2 SYDVKM. This CDR3 reads CASSLLQAFSNQPQHF. In DNA, the CDR3 is TGTGCCAGCAGTTTACTTCAAGCCTTTAGCAATCAGCCCCAGCATTTT.

Comment on this clone: Other DNA sequences in this sample translate to the same CDR3. Here the CDR3 DNA reads TGCGCCAGCGCCCCGCGATTTCCACAGCAAGAGACCCAGTACTTC. Encoded protein: CASAPRFPQQETQYF. V and J are TRBV5-1 and TRBJ2-5; D ambiguous. Between the trimmed V and J ends, which lost 7 bases and 2 bases, there was a span of 18 bases. This CDR3 comprises 15 residues. Looked up from germline, CDR1 is SGHRS and CDR2 is YFSETQ.

This clone was seen more than once but under ten times. The rearrangement links TRBV6-5 to TRBJ1-2; a weak D match, TRBD1 (5 bases). CDR3 length: 14 residues. Germline values: CDR1 MNHEY, CDR2 SVGAGI. V shed 5 bases and J shed 2 bases, with 12 bases lying between them. The CDR3: CASSTETANYGYTF. The CDR3, as DNA: TGTGCCAGCAGTACCGAGACAGCAAACTATGGCTACACCTTC.

The chain links TRBV7-9 to TRBJ1-3, with 9 bases aligning to TRBD1. Germline V gives CDR1 SEHNR, CDR2 FQNEAQ (reference sequence). Unmatched junction bases numbered 16, after V lost 4 bases and J lost 6 bases. The CDR3 has 18 residues. The CDR3 DNA follows: TGTGCCAGCAGCTGGTACATGGTGGGACAGGGAAGAGAAAACACCATATATTTT. Translation: CASSWYMVGQGRENTIYF.

The genes are TRBV27 and TRBJ2-3; TRBD1 is a possible D gene (5 bases). The CDR3 runs to 14 residues. CDR1 and CDR2 (germline): MNHEY, SMNVEV (reference sequence). V was shortened by 1 base and J by 0 bases, with 5 bases between the two germline ends. The CDR3 sequence: CASSLYRSTDTQYF. The DNA for the CDR3 is TGTGCCAGCAGTTTATACAGGAGCACAGATACGCAGTATTTT.

This rearrangement joins TRBV7-6 to TRBJ2-1; D is unresolved. CDR3 length: 13 residues. V gave up 5 bases and J gave up 10 bases, with 15 bases separating them. CDR1 is SGHVS and CDR2 is FNYEAQ in the germline V gene. This CDR3 is CASSPRVVGEQFF. Here the CDR3 DNA reads TGTGCCAGCAGCCCCAGAGTTGTCGGGGAGCAGTTCTTC.

The rearrangement links TRBV7-2 to TRBJ2-5; TRBD1 agrees at 8 bases. Germline CDR1 reads SGHTA; CDR2 reads FQGNSA. The CDR3 runs to 15 residues. V lost 3 bases, J lost 3 bases, and 6 bases stayed unmatched. CDR3 nucleotides: TGTGCCAGCAGCTTCAACCAGGGGGCAGAAGAGACCCAGTACTTC. It translates to CASSFNQGAEETQYF.

The chain carries TRBV19 and TRBJ2-5; 12 bases line up with TRBD1. Germline V gene lookup returns CDR1 LNHDA and CDR2 SQIVND (reference sequence). With 8 bases clipped from V and 4 bases from J, the junction kept 8 bases outside the gene matches. The CDR3 runs to 15 residues. CDR3 sequence (DNA): TGTGCCAGTGCCATTGGGGACAGGGGGCTAGAGACCCAGTACTTC. It is translated as CASAIGDRGLETQYF.

This clone appeared a few times. DNA for the CDR3: TGTGCCAGCAGCTCCCGAGACGGACAGGGTGGATATGGCTACACCTTC. Translated, it gives CASSSRDGQGGYGYTF. The chain recombines TRBV13 with TRBJ1-2; 8 positions match TRBD1. CDR1 PRHDT and CDR2 FYEKMQ come from the germline V gene (reference sequence). The junction had 12 bases not matched to a gene; V was cut back by 4 bases and J by 5 bases. The CDR3 consists of 16 residues.

The V and J genes are TRBV19 and TRBJ2-2, with 7 bases lining up with TRBD2. Germline V lookup: CDR1 LNHDA, CDR2 SQIVND (reference sequence). The CDR3 is made up of 14 amino acids. Trimming cost V 3 bases and J 7 bases; bases outside gene matches: 5. For the CDR3, the DNA is TGTGCCAGTAGTATTGGACTAGACGTCGGGGAGCTGTTTTTT. Its protein product is CASSIGLDVGELFF.

The chain joins TRBV5-4 to TRBJ2-1; possible D gene TRBD1, 6 bases. Germline CDR1 and CDR2: SGHNT and YYREEE (reference sequence). Between the trimmed V and J ends, which lost 4 bases and 4 bases, there was a span of 9 bases. The CDR3 has 13 residues. The CDR3 spells CASSPDRYNEQFF. The CDR3 DNA reads as TGTGCCAGCAGCCCAGACAGGTACAATGAGCAGTTCTTC.

Only one count was recorded for this clone. This chain connects TRBV11-3 to TRBJ1-1; D may be TRBD1 (6 bases). This CDR3 contains 14 residues. The germline gives CDR1 SGHNT, CDR2 YENEEA. Trimming removed 1 base at V and 9 bases at J, with 15 bases between. CDR3 residues: CASSLAEGDGQAFF. The CDR3 bases are TGTGCCAGCAGCTTAGCCGAGGGGGACGGACAAGCTTTCTTT.